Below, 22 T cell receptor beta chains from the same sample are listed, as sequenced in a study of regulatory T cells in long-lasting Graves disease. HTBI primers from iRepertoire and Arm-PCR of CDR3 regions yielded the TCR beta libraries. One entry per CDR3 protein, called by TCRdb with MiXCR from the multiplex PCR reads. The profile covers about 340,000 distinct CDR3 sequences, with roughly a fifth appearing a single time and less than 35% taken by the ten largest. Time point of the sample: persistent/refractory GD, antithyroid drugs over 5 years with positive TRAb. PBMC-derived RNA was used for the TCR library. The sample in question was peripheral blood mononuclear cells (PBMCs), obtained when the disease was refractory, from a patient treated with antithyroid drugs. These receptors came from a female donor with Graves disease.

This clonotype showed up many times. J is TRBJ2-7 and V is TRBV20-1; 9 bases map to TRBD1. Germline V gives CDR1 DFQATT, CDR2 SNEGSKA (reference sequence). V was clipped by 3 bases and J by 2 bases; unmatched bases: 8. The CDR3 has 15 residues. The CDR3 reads CSASTRDRETYEQYF. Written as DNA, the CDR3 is TGCAGTGCTAGCACTCGGGACAGGGAAACCTACGAGCAGTACTTC.

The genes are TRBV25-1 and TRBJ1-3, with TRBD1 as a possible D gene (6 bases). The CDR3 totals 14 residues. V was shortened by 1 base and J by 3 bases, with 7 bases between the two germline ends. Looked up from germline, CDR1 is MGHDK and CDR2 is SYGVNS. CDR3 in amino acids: CASSESGDGNTIYF. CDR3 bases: TGTGCCAGCAGTGAATCAGGGGATGGAAACACCATATATTTT.

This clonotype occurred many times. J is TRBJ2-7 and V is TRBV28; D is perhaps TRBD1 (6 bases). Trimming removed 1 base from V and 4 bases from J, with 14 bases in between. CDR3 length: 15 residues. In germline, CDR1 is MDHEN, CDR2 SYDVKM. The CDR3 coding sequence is TGTGCCAGCAGTTTATCGAACAGGGTTCGGTACGAGCAGTACTTC. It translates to CASSLSNRVRYEQYF.

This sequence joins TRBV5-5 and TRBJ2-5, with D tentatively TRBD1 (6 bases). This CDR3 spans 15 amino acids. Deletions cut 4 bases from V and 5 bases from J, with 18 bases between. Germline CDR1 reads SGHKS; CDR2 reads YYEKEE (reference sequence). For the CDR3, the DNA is TGTGCCAGCAGCCCTGGTTGGGGGCTAGGGGAGACCCAGTACTTC. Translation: CASSPGWGLGETQYF.

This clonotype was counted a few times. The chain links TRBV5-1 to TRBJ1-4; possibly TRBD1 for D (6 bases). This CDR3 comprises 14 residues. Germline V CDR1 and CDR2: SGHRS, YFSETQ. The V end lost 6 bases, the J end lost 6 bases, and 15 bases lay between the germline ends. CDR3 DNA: TGCGCCAGCATGGAAGGGGGAGGAGATGAAAAACTGTTTTTT. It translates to CASMEGGGDEKLFF.

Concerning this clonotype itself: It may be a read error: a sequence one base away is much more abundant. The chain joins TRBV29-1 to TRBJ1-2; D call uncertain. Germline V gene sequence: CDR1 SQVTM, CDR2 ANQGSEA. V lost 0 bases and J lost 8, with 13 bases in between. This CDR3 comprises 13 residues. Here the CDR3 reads CSVEDLQSSGYTF. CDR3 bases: TGCAGCGTTGAAGATCTTCAGTCTAGCGGCTACACCTTC. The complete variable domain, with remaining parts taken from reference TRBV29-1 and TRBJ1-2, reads SAVISQKPSRDICQRGTSLTIQCQVDSQVTMMFWYRQQPGQSLTLIATANQGSEATYESGFVIDKFPISRPNLTFSTLTVSNMSPEDSSIYLCSVEDLQSSGYTFGSGTRLTVV.

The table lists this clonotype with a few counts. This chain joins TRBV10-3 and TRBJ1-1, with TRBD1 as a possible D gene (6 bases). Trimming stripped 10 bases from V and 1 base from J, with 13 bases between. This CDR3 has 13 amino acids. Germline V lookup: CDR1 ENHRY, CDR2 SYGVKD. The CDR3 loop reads CATWGRGNTEAFF. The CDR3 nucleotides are TGTGCCACCTGGGGCAGGGGGAACACTGAAGCTTTCTTT.

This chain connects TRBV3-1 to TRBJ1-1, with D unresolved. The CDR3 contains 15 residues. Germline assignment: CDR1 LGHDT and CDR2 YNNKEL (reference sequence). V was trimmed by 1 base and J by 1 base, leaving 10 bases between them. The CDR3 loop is CASSQGGVRNTEAFF. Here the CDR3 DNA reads TGTGCCAGCAGCCAAGGTGGAGTACGGAACACTGAAGCTTTCTTT.

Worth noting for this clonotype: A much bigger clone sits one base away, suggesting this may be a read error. Here the CDR3 reads CASSFFGQGAQGEAQYF. The CDR3 DNA is TGTGCCAGCAGCTTCTTTGGACAGGGGGCGCAGGGGGAGGCCCAGTACTTC. The chain employs TRBV7-8 and TRBJ2-5, with 11 bases identical to TRBD1. The ends lost 3 bases at V and 9 bases at J; junction bases unmatched: 15. This CDR3 has 17 amino acids. The V gene's germline CDR1 is SGHVS and CDR2 FQNEAQ.

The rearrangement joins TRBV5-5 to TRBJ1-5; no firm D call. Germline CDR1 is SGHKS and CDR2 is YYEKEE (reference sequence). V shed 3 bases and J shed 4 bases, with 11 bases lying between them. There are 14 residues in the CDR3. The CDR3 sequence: CASSSDRLNQPQHF. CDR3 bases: TGTGCCAGCAGCTCAGATCGCCTTAATCAGCCCCAGCATTTT.

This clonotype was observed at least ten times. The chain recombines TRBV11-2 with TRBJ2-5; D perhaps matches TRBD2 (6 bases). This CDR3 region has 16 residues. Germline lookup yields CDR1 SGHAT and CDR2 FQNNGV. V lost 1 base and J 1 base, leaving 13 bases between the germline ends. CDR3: CASSLVGGAIQETQYF. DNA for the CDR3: TGTGCCAGCAGCTTAGTCGGCGGGGCCATCCAAGAGACCCAGTACTTC.

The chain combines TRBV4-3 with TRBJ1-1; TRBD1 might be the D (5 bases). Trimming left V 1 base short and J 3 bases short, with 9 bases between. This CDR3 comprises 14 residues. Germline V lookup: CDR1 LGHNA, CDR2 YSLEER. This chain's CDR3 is CASSQVGGYTEAFF. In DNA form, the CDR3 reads TGCGCCAGCAGCCAAGTCGGGGGGTACACTGAAGCTTTCTTT.

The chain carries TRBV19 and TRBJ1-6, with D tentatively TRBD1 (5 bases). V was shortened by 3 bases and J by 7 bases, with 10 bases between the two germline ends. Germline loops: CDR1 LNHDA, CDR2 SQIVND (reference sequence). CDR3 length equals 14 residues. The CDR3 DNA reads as TGTGCCAGTAGTATCGACAGTGGCAATTCACCCCTCCACTTT. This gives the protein CASSIDSGNSPLHF.

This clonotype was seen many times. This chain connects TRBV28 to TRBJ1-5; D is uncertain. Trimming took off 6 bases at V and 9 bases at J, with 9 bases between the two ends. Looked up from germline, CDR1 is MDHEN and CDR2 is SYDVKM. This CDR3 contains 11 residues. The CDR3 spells CASSWETPQHF. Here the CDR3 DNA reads TGTGCCAGCAGCTGGGAGACGCCCCAGCATTTT.

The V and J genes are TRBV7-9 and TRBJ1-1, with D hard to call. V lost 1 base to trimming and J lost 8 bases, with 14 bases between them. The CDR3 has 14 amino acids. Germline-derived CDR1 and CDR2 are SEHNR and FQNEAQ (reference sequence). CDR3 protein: CASSLGPVSGEAFF. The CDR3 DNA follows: TGTGCCAGCAGCTTAGGTCCGGTTTCGGGCGAAGCTTTCTTT.

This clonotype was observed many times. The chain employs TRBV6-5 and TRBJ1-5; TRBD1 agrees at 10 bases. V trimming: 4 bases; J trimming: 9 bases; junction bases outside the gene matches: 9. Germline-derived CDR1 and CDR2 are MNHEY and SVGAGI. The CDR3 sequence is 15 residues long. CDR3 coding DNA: TGTGCCAGCAGTTCCCTCGGACAGGGGGTCTCGCCCCAGCATTTT. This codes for CASSSLGQGVSPQHF.

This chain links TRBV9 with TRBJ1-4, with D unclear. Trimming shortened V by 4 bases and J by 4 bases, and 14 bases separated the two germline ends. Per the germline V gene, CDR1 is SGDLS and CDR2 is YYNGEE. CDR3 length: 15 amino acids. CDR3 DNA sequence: TGTGCCAGCAGCCCCGCCGCGCGGGGTAATGAAAAACTGTTTTTT. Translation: CASSPAARGNEKLFF.

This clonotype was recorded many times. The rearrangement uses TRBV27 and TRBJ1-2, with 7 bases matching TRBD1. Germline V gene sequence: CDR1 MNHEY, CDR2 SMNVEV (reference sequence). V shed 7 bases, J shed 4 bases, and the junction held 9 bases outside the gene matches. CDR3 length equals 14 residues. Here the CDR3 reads CASTLRGGLYGYTF. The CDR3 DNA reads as TGTGCCAGCACCCTCAGAGGGGGCCTCTATGGCTACACCTTC.

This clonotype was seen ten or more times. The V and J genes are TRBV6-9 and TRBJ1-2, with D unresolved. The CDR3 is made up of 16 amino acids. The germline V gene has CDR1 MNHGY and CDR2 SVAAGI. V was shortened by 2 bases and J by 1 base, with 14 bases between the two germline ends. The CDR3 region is CASSYPFQYDNYGYTF. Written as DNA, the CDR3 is TGTGCCAGCAGTTATCCCTTTCAATACGATAACTATGGCTACACCTTC.

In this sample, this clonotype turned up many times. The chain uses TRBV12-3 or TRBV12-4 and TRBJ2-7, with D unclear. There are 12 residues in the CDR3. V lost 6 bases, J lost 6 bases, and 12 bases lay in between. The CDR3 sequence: CASSRSFVEQYF. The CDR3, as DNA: TGTGCCAGCAGCAGGTCTTTTGTCGAGCAGTACTTC.

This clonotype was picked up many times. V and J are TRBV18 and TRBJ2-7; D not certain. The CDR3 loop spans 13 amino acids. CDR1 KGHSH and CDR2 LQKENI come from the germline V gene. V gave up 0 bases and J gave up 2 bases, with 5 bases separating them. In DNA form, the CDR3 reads TGTGCCAGCTCACCACCCTTAACCTACGAGCAGTACTTC. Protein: CASSPPLTYEQYF. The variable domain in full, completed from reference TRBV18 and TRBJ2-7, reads NAGVMQNPRHLVRRRGQEARLRCSPMKGHSHVYWYRQLPEEGLKFMVYLQKENIIDESGMPKERFSAEFPKEGPSILRIQQVVRGDSAAYFCASSPPLTYEQYFGPGTRLTVT.

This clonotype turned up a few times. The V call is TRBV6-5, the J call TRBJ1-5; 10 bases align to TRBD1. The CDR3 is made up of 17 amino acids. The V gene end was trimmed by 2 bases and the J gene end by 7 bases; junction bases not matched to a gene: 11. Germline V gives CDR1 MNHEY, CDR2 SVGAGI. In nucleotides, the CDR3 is TGTGCCAGCAGTTACCCCCTCGGGACAGGGGTTTACCAGCCCCAGCATTTT. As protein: CASSYPLGTGVYQPQHF.